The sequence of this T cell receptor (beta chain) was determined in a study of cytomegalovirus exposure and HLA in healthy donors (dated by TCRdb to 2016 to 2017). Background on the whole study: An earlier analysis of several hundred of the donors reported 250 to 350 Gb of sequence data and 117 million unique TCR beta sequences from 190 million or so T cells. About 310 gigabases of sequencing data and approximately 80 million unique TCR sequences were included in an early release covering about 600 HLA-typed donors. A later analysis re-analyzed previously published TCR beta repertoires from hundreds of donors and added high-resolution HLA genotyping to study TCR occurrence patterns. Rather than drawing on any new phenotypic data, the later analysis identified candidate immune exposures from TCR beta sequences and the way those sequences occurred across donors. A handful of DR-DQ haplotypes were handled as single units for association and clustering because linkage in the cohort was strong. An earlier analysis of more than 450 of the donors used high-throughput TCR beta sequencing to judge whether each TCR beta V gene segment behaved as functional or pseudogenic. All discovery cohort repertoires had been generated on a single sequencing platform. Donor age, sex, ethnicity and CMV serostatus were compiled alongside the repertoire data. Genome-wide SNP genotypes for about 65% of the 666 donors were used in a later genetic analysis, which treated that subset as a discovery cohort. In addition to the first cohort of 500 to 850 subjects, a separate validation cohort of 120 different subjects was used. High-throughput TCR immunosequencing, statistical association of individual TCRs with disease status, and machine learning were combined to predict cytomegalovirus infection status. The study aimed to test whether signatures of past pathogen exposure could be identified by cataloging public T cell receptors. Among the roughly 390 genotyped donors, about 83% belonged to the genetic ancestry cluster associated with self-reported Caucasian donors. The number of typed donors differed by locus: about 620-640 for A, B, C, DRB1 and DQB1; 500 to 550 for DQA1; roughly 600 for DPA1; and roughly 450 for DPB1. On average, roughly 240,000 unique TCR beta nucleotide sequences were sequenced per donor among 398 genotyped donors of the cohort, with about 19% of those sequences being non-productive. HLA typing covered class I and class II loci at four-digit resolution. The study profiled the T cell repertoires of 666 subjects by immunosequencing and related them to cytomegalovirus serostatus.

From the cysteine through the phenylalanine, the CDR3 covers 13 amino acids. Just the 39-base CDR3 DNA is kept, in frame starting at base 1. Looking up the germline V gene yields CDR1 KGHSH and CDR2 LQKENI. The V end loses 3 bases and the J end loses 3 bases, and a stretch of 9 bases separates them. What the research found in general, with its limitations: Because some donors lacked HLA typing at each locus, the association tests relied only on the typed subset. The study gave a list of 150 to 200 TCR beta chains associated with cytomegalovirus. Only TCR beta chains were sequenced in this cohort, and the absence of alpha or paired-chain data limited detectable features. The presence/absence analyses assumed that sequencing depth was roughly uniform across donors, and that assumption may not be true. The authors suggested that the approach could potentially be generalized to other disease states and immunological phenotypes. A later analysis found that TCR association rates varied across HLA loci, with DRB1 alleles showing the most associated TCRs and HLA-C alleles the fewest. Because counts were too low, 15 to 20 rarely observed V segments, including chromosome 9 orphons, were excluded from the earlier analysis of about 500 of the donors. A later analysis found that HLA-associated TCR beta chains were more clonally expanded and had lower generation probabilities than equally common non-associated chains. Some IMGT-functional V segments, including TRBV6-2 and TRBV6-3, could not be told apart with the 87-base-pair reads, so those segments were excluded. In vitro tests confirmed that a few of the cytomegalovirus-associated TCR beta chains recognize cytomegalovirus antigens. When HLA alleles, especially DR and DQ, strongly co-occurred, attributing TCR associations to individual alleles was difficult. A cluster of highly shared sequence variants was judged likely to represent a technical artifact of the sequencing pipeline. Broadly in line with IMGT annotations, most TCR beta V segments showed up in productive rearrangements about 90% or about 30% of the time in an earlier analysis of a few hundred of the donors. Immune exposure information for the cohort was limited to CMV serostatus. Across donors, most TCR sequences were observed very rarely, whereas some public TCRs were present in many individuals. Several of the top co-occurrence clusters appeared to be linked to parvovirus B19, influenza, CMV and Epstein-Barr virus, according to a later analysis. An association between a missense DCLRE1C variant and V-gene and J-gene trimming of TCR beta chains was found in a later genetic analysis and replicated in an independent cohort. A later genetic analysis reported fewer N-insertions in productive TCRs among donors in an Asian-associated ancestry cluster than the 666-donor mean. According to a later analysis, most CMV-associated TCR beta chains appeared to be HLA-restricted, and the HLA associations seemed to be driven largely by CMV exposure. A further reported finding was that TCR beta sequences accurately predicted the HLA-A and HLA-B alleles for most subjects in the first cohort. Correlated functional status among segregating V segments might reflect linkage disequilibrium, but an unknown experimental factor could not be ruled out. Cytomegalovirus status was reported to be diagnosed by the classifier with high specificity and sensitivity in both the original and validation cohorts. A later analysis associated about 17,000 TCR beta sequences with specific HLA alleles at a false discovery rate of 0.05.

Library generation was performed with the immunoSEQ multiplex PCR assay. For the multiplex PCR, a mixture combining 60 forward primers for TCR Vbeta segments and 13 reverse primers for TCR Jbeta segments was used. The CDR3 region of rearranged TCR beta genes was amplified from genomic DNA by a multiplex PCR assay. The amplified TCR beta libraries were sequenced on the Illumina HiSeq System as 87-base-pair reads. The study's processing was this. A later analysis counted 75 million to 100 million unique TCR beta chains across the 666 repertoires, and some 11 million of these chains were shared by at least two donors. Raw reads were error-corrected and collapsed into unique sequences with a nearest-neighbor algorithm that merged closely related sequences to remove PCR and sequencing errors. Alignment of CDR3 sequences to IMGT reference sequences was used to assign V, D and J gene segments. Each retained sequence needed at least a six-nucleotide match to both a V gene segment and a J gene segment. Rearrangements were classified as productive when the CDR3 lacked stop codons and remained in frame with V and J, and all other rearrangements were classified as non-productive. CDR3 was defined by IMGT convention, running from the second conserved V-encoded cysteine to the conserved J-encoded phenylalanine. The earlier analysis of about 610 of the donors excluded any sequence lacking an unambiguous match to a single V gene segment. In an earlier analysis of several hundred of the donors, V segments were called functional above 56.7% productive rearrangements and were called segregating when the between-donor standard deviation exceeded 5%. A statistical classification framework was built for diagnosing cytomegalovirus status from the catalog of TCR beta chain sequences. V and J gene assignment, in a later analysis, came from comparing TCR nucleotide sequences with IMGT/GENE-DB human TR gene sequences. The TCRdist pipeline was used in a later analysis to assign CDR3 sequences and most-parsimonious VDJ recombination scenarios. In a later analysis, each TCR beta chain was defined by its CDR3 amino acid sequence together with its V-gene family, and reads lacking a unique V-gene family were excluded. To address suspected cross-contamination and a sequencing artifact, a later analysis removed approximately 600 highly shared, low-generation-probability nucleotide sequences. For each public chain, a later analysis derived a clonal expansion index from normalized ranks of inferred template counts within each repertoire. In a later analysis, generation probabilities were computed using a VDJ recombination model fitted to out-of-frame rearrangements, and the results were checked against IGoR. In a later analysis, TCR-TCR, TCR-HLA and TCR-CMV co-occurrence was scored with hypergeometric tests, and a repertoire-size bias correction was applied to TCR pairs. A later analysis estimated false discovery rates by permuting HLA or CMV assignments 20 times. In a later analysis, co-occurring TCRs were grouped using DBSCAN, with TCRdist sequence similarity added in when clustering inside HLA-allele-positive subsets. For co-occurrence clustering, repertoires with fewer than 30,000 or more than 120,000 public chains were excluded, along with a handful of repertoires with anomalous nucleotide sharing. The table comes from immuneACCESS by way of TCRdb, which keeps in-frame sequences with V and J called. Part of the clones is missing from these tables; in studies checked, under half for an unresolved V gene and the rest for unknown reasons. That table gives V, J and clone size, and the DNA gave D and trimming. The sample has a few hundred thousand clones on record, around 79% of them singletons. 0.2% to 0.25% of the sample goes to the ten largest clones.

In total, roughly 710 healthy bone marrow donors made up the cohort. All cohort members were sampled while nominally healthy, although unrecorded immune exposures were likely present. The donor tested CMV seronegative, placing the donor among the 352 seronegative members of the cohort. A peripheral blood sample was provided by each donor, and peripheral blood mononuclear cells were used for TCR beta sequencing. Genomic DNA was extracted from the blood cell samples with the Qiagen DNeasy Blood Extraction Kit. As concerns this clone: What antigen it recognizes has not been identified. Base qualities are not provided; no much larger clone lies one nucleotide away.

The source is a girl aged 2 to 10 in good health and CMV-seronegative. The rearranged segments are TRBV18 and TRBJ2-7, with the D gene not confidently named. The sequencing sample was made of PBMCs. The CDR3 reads CASSPPSYYEQYF. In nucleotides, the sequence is TGTGCCAGCTCACCCCCCTCCTACTACGAGCAGTACTTC.